The 8 T cell receptor beta chains reported below all come from one sample, sequenced in a study of blood T cell repertoires in COVID-19. Only in-frame clones appear in the TCRdb table, and some are missing; sequencing was by immunoSEQ multiplex PCR. This repertoire shows about 170,000 clones, roughly 86% found once; its top ten account for about 2.6%. Sequencing used peripheral blood. All receptors come from a woman of 80 years or more with COVID-19, enrolled during active disease.

This rearrangement joins TRBV4-3 to TRBJ2-6; 9 nucleotides align to TRBD1. Unmatched junction bases numbered 5, after V lost 4 bases and J lost 4 bases. CDR3 length: 16 amino acids. The germline V gene encodes CDR1 LGHNA and CDR2 YSLEER. CDR3 nucleotides: TGCGCCAGCAGCCCGGGACAGGGTTCAGGGGCCAACGTCCTGACTTTC. This codes for CASSPGQGSGANVLTF.

The V gene is TRBV4-3, the J gene TRBJ2-3; 9 positions agree with TRBD2. This CDR3 has 19 amino acids. Germline assignment: CDR1 LGHNA and CDR2 YSLEER. V lost 0 bases and J lost 2; bases outside the gene matches: 12. CDR3 region: CASSQDLGPAGGFTDTQYF. The DNA of the CDR3 is TGCGCCAGCAGCCAAGACTTGGGGCCAGCGGGAGGATTCACAGATACGCAGTATTTT.

This sequence joins TRBV6-1 and TRBJ1-3; tentative D call: TRBD1 (6 bases). Germline CDR1 reads MNHNS; CDR2 reads SASEGT. Trimming stripped 4 bases from V and 0 bases from J, with 19 bases between. The CDR3 contains 18 residues. The CDR3 here is CASSGGRGFSLSGNTIYF. CDR3 sequence (DNA): TGTGCCAGCAGTGGTGGCAGGGGCTTCTCCCTCTCTGGAAACACCATATATTTT.

The V call is TRBV27, the J call TRBJ1-3; weak D call: TRBD1 (6 bases). The CDR3 is made up of 14 amino acids. Germline lookup yields CDR1 MNHEY and CDR2 SMNVEV (reference sequence). Trimming shortened V by 5 bases and J by 1 base, and 9 bases separated the two germline ends. CDR3 DNA: TGTGCCAGCAGTATAACAGGGTCTGGAAACACCATATATTTT. It is translated as CASSITGSGNTIYF.

This chain uses TRBV6-6 with TRBJ2-3, with a possible D match to TRBD2 (5 bases). There are 13 residues in the CDR3. Germline CDR1 MNHNY, CDR2 SVGAGI (reference sequence). The ends were cut back, 8 bases at V and 2 bases at J, with 11 bases in the middle. The CDR3 DNA reads as TGTGCCAGCGTATGGACTTACACAGATACGCAGTATTTT. Translated: CASVWTYTDTQYF.

This clone has a single count. The chain uses TRBV10-3 and TRBJ2-6; TRBD1 aligns across 7 bases. Germline trimming cut 5 bases from V and 4 bases from J; bases unmatched to any gene: 11. CDR1 ENHRY and CDR2 SYGVKD come from the germline V gene. CDR3 size: 17 residues. The CDR3 here is CAISTGTVGEGANVLTF. The CDR3 DNA follows: TGTGCCATCAGTACTGGGACAGTGGGGGAAGGGGCCAACGTCCTGACTTTC.

The table lists this clone with a count of one. This chain links TRBV28 with TRBJ1-1; D uncertain. There are 14 residues in the CDR3. Per the germline V gene, CDR1 is MDHEN and CDR2 is SYDVKM. Trimming took off 6 bases at V and 1 base at J, with 12 bases between the two ends. CDR3 protein: CASSINYQNTEAFF. The CDR3 DNA reads as TGTGCCAGCAGCATTAACTACCAGAACACTGAAGCTTTCTTT.

The chain combines TRBV5-6 with TRBJ1-1, with a possible D match to TRBD1 (6 bases). Germline V CDR1 and CDR2: SGHDT, YYEEEE. The CDR3 runs 15 residues. The germline V and J ends were trimmed by 4 bases and 0 bases, with 13 bases remaining between them. The CDR3 DNA reads TGTGCCAGCAGCCCTGGACAGACAGTGAACACTGAAGCTTTCTTT. Translation: CASSPGQTVNTEAFF. Full variable domain (missing parts from reference TRBV5-6 and TRBJ1-1): DAGVTQSPTHLIKTRGQQVTLRCSPKSGHDTVSWYQQALGQGPQFIFQYYEEEERQRGNFPDRFSGHQFPNYSSELNVNALLLGDSALYLCASSPGQTVNTEAFFGQGTRLTVV.